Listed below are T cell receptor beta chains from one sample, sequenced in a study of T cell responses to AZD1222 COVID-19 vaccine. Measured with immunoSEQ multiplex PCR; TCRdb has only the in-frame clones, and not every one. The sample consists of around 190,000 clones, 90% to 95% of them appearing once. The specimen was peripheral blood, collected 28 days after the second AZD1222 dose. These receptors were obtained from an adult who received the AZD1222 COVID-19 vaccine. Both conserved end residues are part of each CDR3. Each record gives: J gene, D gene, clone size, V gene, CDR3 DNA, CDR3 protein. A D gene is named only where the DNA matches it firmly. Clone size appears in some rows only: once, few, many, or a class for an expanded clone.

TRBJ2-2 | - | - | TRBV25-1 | TGTGCCAGCACCAGGGAGAACACCGGGGAGCTGTTTTTT | CASTRENTGELFF
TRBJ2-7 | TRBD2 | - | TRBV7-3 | TGTGCCAGCAGTCTAGCGGGAGGGCCCCACGAGCAGTACTTC | CASSLAGGPHEQYF
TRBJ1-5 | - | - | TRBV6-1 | TGTGCCAGCAGTGAGGTGGGGGGCAATCAGCCCCAGCATTTT | CASSEVGGNQPQHF
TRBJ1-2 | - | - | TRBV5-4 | TGTGCCAGCAGCGTTAGGACGGAAGTTTATGGCTACACCTTC | CASSVRTEVYGYTF
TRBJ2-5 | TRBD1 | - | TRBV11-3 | TGTGCCAGCAGCTTGGACGGGACAGCAGAAGAGACCCAGTACTTC | CASSLDGTAEETQYF
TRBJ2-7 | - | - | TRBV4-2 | TGTGCCAGCAGCCCCGGAGGGGGCGGAACCTACGAGCAGTACTTC | CASSPGGGGTYEQYF
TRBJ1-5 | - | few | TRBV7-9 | TGTGCCAGCAGCTTAGAACGGTCGCCCCCGCATTTT | CASSLERSPPHF
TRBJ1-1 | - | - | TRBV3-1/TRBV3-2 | TGTGCCAGCAGCCAAGGGATTTGGGGCACTGAAGCTTTCTTT | CASSQGIWGTEAFF
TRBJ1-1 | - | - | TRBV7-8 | TGTGCCAGCAGCTTAGCGGCAGACAGGAGTGAAGCTTTCTTT | CASSLAADRSEAFF
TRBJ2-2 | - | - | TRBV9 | TGTGCCAGCAGCGTAGCTGGGGACACCGGGGAGCTGTTTTTT | CASSVAGDTGELFF
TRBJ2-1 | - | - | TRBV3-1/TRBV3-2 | TGTGCCAGCAGCCAAGAGTCAGGGACCGACAATGAGCAGTTCTTC | CASSQESGTDNEQFF
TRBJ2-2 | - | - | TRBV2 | TGTGCCAGCAGTGAAGCTCGAGTTGGTGGCGGGGAGCTGTTTTTT | CASSEARVGGGELFF
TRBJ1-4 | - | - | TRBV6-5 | TGTGCCAGCAAGGGGTCTAATGAAAAACTGTTTTTT | CASKGSNEKLFF
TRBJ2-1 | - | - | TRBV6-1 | TGTGCCAGCAGTGAGAACATCCATGAGCAGTTCTTC | CASSENIHEQFF
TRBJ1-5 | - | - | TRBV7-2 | TGTGCCAGCAGTCACGGACCGATTTATAGCAATCAGCCCCAGCATTTT | CASSHGPIYSNQPQHF
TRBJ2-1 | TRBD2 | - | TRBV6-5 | TGTGCCGGGACTAGCGGGGGGGCCTTGGATGAGCAGTTCTTC | CAGTSGGALDEQFF
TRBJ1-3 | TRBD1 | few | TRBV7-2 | TGTGCCAGCAGCGCCGGGACAGTACAAAACACCATATATTTT | CASSAGTVQNTIYF
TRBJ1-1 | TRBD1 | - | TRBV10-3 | TGTGCCATCAGGACGACAGGGATCACTGAAGCTTTCTTT | CAIRTTGITEAFF
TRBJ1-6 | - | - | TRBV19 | TGTGCCAGTAGTACCCCCGGGACCGGATGGGGATCACCCCTCCACTTT | CASSTPGTGWGSPLHF
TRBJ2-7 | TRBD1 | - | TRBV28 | TGTGCCAGCAGTACCCCAGACAGGGACGAGCAGTACTTC | CASSTPDRDEQYF
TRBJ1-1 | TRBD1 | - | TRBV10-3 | TGTGCCATCAGTCAGGGGGCTGACACTGAAGCTTTCTTT | CAISQGADTEAFF
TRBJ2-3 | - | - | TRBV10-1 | TGCGCCAGCAGTGACCCGACCACCAGCACAGATACGCAGTATTTT | CASSDPTTSTDTQYF
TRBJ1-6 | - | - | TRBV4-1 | TGCGCCAGCAGCCCATCCGGGAACTATAATTCACCCCTCCACTTT | CASSPSGNYNSPLHF
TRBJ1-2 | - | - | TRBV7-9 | TGTGCCAGCAGCTACGGACAGTCCTATGGCTACACCTTC | CASSYGQSYGYTF
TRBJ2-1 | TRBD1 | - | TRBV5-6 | TGTGCCAGCAGCTCGACAGGGGTCGACAATGAGCAGTTCTTC | CASSSTGVDNEQFF
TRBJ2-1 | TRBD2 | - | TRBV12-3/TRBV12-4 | TGTGCCAGCACCGGACTAGCGTTCAATGAGCAGTTCTTC | CASTGLAFNEQFF
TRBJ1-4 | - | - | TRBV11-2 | TGTGCCAGCAGCTTAATGAGGGACGGGGAAAAACTGTTTTTT | CASSLMRDGEKLFF
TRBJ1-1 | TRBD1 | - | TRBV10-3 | TGTGCCATCAGTGGGGACAGGGGGGCGGGTGAAGCTTTCTTT | CAISGDRGAGEAFF
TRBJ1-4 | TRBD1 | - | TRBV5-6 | TGTGCCAGCAGCTTACCACGCCGGACAGGGGGAGAAAAACTGTTTTTT | CASSLPRRTGGEKLFF
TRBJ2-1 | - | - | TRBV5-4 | TGTGCCAGCAGCTTGGGGCGGACCACTGAGCAGTTCTTC | CASSLGRTTEQFF
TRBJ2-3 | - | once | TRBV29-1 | TGCAGCGTTGAACGGGCGGCTGGGACAGATACGCAGTATTTT | CSVERAAGTDTQYF
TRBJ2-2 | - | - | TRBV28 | TGTGCCAGCAGTTTGGAGTGGTCCGGGGAGCTGTTTTTT | CASSLEWSGELFF
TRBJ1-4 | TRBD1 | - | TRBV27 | TGTGCCAGCAGTTTATCAAATGTGGGACAGGGATATGAAAAACTGTTTTTT | CASSLSNVGQGYEKLFF
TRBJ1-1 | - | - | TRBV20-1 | TGCAGTGTACCGGAGAACACTGAAGCTTTCTTT | CSVPENTEAFF
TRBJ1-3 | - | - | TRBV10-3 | TGTGCCATTTTAGGGACTTCCTCTGGAAACACCATATATTTT | CAILGTSSGNTIYF
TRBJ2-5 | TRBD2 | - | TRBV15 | TGTGCCACCAAGACTAGCGGGGGCTTAGAGACCCAGTACTTC | CATKTSGGLETQYF
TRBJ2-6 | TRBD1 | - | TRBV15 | TGTGCCACCAGCGTGAGATGGACAGGGGGCAGTCCTGGGGCCAACGTCCTGACTTTC | CATSVRWTGGSPGANVLTF